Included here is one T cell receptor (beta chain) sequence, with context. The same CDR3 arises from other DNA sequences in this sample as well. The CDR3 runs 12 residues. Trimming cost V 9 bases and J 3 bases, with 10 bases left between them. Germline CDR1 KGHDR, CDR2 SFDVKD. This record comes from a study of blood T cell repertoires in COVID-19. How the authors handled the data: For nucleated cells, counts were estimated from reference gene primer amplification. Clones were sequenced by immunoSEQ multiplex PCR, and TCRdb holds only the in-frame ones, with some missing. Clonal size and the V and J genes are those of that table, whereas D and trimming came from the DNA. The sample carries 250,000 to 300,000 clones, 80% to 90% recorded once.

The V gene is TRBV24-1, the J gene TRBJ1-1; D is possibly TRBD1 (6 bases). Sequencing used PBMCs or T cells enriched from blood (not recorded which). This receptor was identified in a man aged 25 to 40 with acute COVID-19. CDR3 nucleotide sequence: TGTGCCACCTCCGCAGGGGACACTGAAGCTTTCTTT. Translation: CATSAGDTEAFF.